This TCR beta chain was sequenced in a study of T cell responses to AZD1222 COVID-19 vaccine (dated by TCRdb to the early 2020s). About the study as a whole: AZD1222 recipients given second doses at about 4 weeks or at about 12 weeks were pooled, since spike-specific TCR depth and breadth were not found to differ between the two schedules. A total of 233 trial participants underwent TCR sequencing, of whom approximately 200 had received two doses of AZD1222 and roughly 26 had received two doses of the MenACWY control vaccine. Trial participants were enrolled by age into subgroups of 18-55, 56-69 and 70-plus years, and 148, 28 and 57 TCR-sequenced participants, respectively, were included in these subgroups. The research as a whole found: Conclusions about previously exposed vaccinees are limited because only a handful of AZD1222 recipients were SARS-CoV-2 seropositive at baseline. Because no day 14 peak-response samples were available, repertoires were characterized only after the peak T cell response. After two AZD1222 doses, both the breadth and the depth of spike-specific TCRs were significantly higher than at day 0 and than in MenACWY recipients. Reportedly, almost half of the unique spike-specific TCRs recognized epitopes lying outside the regions that are mutated in the B.1.351 and B.1.1.7 variants. Vaccine-associated CD4 TCRs spanned the whole spike protein, with dominant responses in regions 160-218 and 743-854. Participants were mostly white British, with more females than males. The authors suggested clonal diversity may have been underestimated. The 56-69-year group was small, and its depth increase did not reach significance, likely because of low power.

This clone was found a few times. Its target antigen remains unknown. Within one base of it there is no much larger clone, and no base qualities were kept. The CDR3 regions of human TCRbeta chains were analyzed by immunosequencing. Per the authors' processing: Repertoire TCRs were checked for matches against a reference library of SARS-CoV-2-specific TCRs that had been generated using the MIRA antigen-specificity platform. Breadth meant the fraction of unique TCRs that were SARS-CoV-2-associated, whereas depth meant the fraction of total T cells that were SARS-CoV-2-associated. Using the MIRA data, every spike-specific TCR was mapped to the spike region that the TCR reacted to and assigned to either a CD4 or a CD8 class. Log10-transformed breadth and depth values were compared by one-way ANOVA with Sidak's multiple comparisons tests. TCRdb retrieved this table from immuneACCESS and kept in-frame rearrangements only. Not all clones are present; in checked studies, unresolved V genes account for under half, and no reason is known for the remainder. D and trimming were read from the DNA, whereas the V and J calls and clone size are those reported in that table. Recorded for this sample are some 120,000 clones; 75% to 90% of them occurred a single time. The ten largest clones capture 1.5% to 2% of the sample.

What the time point label conveys for this sample: baseline before first vaccination. Vaccinee samples came from UK trials COV001 and COV002, including a single-blind randomized controlled phase 2/3 trial of AZD1222 (ChAdOx1 nCoV-19) in healthy adults. For TCRbeta chain sequencing, PBMC samples were collected from trial participants at day 0 and at day 28 after the second dose. The TCR was taken from an adult in good health. Sequencing was performed on peripheral blood, taken on day 0 of AZD1222 vaccination.

The CDR3 region: CASSQGPYQPQHF. The DNA is as follows: TGTGCCAGCAGTCAGGGGCCGTATCAGCCCCAGCATTTT. Here the chain combines TRBV3-1 (or the pseudogene TRBV3-2) and TRBJ1-5; D gene: possibly TRBD1, on 6 matching bases. Between the V and J ends, shortened by 6 bases and 5 bases respectively, the junction contains 11 bases. CDR1 is given as LGHDT and CDR2 as YNNKEL, both from the germline V gene (reference sequence). Inclusive of the bounding cysteine and phenylalanine, the CDR3 is 13 residues long. This entry keeps only the CDR3 DNA: 39 bases, framed from base 1.